Below, 19 T cell receptor beta chains from the same sample are listed, as sequenced in a study of blood T cells in healthy people across ages. The use of a sample-barcoded 5' primer and a J-beta primer mix characterized a second PCR of 7 to 11 cycles. TCRdb called the 5' RACE reads again in MiXCR, with one record for every CDR3 protein. The data contain roughly 1,300,000 distinct CDR3 sequences, roughly 59% of them singletons. The sample consisted of blood. These receptors were taken from a man aged 18 to 30 in good health.

The genes are TRBV20-1 and TRBJ2-1, with 14 positions matching TRBD2. Germline V gene data show CDR1 as DFQATT and CDR2 as SNEGSKA (reference sequence). The CDR3 length is 15 residues. Trimming at V came to 2 bases and at J to 7 bases, leaving 4 bases not matched to a gene. CDR3 residues: CSARPGTSGGNEQFF. The DNA for the CDR3 is TGCAGTGCTAGACCGGGGACTAGCGGGGGTAATGAGCAGTTCTTC.

The chain links TRBV5-4 to TRBJ2-5, with 11 nucleotides matching TRBD2. V shed 9 bases, J shed 2 bases, and the junction held 9 bases outside the gene matches. The germline CDR1 and CDR2 sequences are SGHNT and YYREEE (reference sequence). CDR3 size: 15 residues. For the CDR3, the DNA is TGTGCCACGATAGCGGGAGGGCCATCGCAAGAGACCCAGTACTTC. Translated, it gives CATIAGGPSQETQYF.

The chain recombines TRBV6-2 or TRBV6-3 with TRBJ1-5, with D tentatively TRBD1 (5 bases). The V gene lost 6 bases and the J gene lost 0 bases, with 6 bases spanning the gap. Germline V gene sequence: CDR1 MNHEY, CDR2 SVGEGT. This CDR3 is 13 amino acids long. CDR3 sequence reads: CASSDSSNQPQHF. For the CDR3, the DNA is TGTGCCAGCAGCGACAGTAGCAATCAGCCCCAGCATTTT.

The chain recombines TRBV6-2 or TRBV6-3 with TRBJ2-1, with TRBD1 as a possible D gene (6 bases). V lost 0 bases, J lost 10 bases, and 13 bases lay in between. CDR3 size: 14 residues. Germline V lookup: CDR1 MNHEY, CDR2 SVGEGT. This CDR3 is CASSYSATGTEQFF. The CDR3 region has the DNA TGTGCCAGCAGTTACTCGGCCACCGGGACAGAGCAGTTCTTC.

V is TRBV29-1 and J is TRBJ2-4; 10 positions agree with TRBD1. The J call may be faulty, since TRBJ2-7 better matches the DNA end. The germline CDR1 and CDR2 sequences are SQVTM and ANQGSEA. CDR3 length equals 12 residues. CDR3 DNA: TGCAGCGCAGACAGGGGGCAGGACGAGCAGTACTTC. Encoded protein: CSADRGQDEQYF.

The chain carries TRBV20-1 and TRBJ2-7; TRBD2 is a possible D gene (6 bases). CDR1 and CDR2 (germline): DFQATT, SNEGSKA (reference sequence). CDR3 length: 14 residues. Trimming shortened V by 2 bases and J by 1 base, and 12 bases separated the two germline ends. The CDR3 sequence: CSARRRLGSYEQYF. The CDR3 DNA follows: TGCAGTGCTAGACGTAGACTAGGGTCCTACGAGCAGTACTTC.

The chain uses TRBV4-1 and TRBJ2-2; 8 bases are a match to TRBD1. CDR1 is MGHRA and CDR2 is YSYEKL in the germline V gene. The J segment lost 1 base and the V segment lost 6 bases, leaving 7 bases of the junction unmatched. This CDR3 region has 16 residues. CDR3 sequence (DNA): TGCGCCAGCAGGCACCCCGGACAGGGGAACACCGGGGAGCTGTTTTTT. Amino acid sequence: CASRHPGQGNTGELFF.

The chain combines TRBV20-1 with TRBJ2-7, with TRBD1 matching 10 bases. V shed 5 bases and J 5 bases; nucleotides not matched to a gene: 9. CDR3 length: 14 residues. Germline V lookup: CDR1 DFQATT, CDR2 SNEGSKA (reference sequence). The CDR3 sequence is CSAPRTGGFNEQYF. The CDR3 DNA follows: TGCAGTGCTCCAAGGACAGGGGGATTCAACGAGCAGTACTTC.

This clonotype was observed a handful of times. This CDR3 is CASSSRIAPGANVLTF. CDR3 coding DNA: TGTGCCAGCAGCTCCAGGATTGCTCCTGGGGCCAACGTCCTGACTTTC. The chain recombines TRBV7-9 with TRBJ2-6; D gene ambiguous. Between the trimmed V and J ends, which lost 4 bases and 2 bases, there was a span of 12 bases. The length of the CDR3 is 16 residues. In germline, CDR1 is SEHNR, CDR2 FQNEAQ (reference sequence).

The genes are TRBV7-2 and TRBJ2-7; D gene uncertain. The CDR3 has 15 residues. Deletions cut 2 bases from V and 2 bases from J, with 13 bases between. Germline V gene data show CDR1 as SGHTA and CDR2 as FQGNSA. CDR3 DNA sequence: TGTGCCAGCAGCTTACTGGGCCTCGTCGCCTACGAGCAGTACTTC. Residues: CASSLLGLVAYEQYF.

The chain is built from TRBV29-1 and TRBJ2-1; no clear D gene. The CDR3 is 11 residues long. Germline CDR1 SQVTM, CDR2 ANQGSEA. V lost 8 bases to trimming and J lost 15 bases, with 20 bases between them. The DNA for the CDR3 is TGCAGCCCCAGGCAAACCGGTACATTGTTCTTC. It is translated as CSPRQTGTLFF.

The rearrangement links TRBV10-3 to TRBJ1-1; 8 nucleotides match TRBD1. Germline CDR1 reads ENHRY; CDR2 reads SYGVKD. This CDR3 contains 13 residues. The trim removed 4 bases at V and 5 bases at J, leaving 3 bases unmatched. In DNA form, the CDR3 reads TGTGCCATCAGTGGCGGACAGGGAACTGAAGCTTTCTTT. This codes for CAISGGQGTEAFF.

This clonotype came up a few times. V usage is TRBV12-3 or TRBV12-4 and J usage is TRBJ2-3; 8 bases match TRBD2. The CDR3 spans 15 residues. The V and J ends lost 3 bases and 1 base, in that order; junction bases with no gene match: 3. The CDR3 sequence is CASSLNSGGTDTQYF. The CDR3 bases are TGTGCCAGCAGTTTGAATAGCGGGGGCACAGATACGCAGTATTTT.

This chain uses TRBV28 with TRBJ2-5, with D possibly TRBD1 on 8 matching bases. The CDR3 has 14 residues. V lost 6 bases, J lost 2 bases, and 13 bases lay in between. In germline, CDR1 is MDHEN, CDR2 SYDVKM. The CDR3 protein is CASRQGGSQETQYF. As DNA, the CDR3 is TGTGCCAGCAGACAGGGGGGGAGTCAAGAGACCCAGTACTTC.

The chain recombines TRBV28 with TRBJ1-2; a possible D gene is TRBD1 (6 bases). The CDR3 length is 14 residues. The V end was cut by 7 bases, the J end by 2 bases, with 14 bases between. Germline V lookup: CDR1 MDHEN, CDR2 SYDVKM. This chain's CDR3 is CASTDPTGNYGYTF. The CDR3 region has the DNA TGTGCCAGCACAGACCCAACAGGGAACTATGGCTACACCTTC.

A few counts support this clonotype. The J gene is TRBJ1-6, the V gene TRBV5-6; TRBD1 might be the D (5 bases). Trimming pared 0 bases from V and 6 bases from J, leaving 13 bases between. The germline V gene has CDR1 SGHDT and CDR2 YYEEEE. The CDR3 runs to 16 residues. The CDR3, as DNA: TGTGCCAGCAGCTTGGAGCCGGGGCTGCCTAATTCACCCCTCCACTTT. Protein sequence: CASSLEPGLPNSPLHF. The variable domain in full, completed from reference TRBV5-6 and TRBJ1-6, reads DAGVTQSPTHLIKTRGQQVTLRCSPKSGHDTVSWYQQALGQGPQFIFQYYEEEERQRGNFPDRFSGHQFPNYSSELNVNALLLGDSALYLCASSLEPGLPNSPLHFGNGTRLTVT.

The chain combines TRBV29-1 with TRBJ2-1; 8 positions agree with TRBD2. The V gene's germline CDR1 is SQVTM and CDR2 ANQGSEA. The V and J ends lost 3 bases and 0 bases, in that order; junction bases with no gene match: 16. The CDR3 extends over 19 amino acids. CDR3 sequence reads: CSVDGSVNSGTSSYNEQFF. DNA of the CDR3: TGCAGCGTTGATGGGTCGGTGAATAGCGGGACGAGCTCCTACAATGAGCAGTTCTTC.

V and J are TRBV3-1 and TRBJ2-1, with TRBD2 as a possible D gene (6 bases). Trimming removed 0 bases at V and 9 bases at J, with 18 bases between. Per germline, CDR1 LGHDT and CDR2 YNNKEL (reference sequence). The CDR3 loop spans 16 amino acids. CDR3 in amino acids: CASSQDLSGGIGEQFF. CDR3 DNA: TGTGCCAGCAGCCAAGATCTTAGCGGCGGGATTGGTGAGCAGTTCTTC.

This clonotype was detected only a few times. The chain combines TRBV6-6 with TRBJ1-2; TRBD1 might be the D (5 bases). Germline V lookup: CDR1 MNHNY, CDR2 SVGAGI (reference sequence). The CDR3 runs 14 residues. With 5 bases removed from V and 6 bases from J, the gap between germline ends came to 16 bases. The CDR3 protein is CASSSASPQDGYTF. The DNA of the CDR3 is TGTGCCAGCAGTAGTGCCTCGCCACAGGATGGCTACACCTTC.